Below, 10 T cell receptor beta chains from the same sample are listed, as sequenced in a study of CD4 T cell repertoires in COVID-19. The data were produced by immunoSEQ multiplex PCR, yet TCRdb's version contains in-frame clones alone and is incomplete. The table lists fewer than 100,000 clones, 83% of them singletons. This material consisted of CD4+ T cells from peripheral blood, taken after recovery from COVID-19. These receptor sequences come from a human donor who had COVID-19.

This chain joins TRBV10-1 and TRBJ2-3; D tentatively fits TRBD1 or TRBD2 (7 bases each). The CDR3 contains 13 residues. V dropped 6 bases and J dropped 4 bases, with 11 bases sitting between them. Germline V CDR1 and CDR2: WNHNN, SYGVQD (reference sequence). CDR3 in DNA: TGCGCCAGCAGGGGAGGGGGCGCAGATACGCAGTATTTT. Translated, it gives CASRGGGADTQYF.

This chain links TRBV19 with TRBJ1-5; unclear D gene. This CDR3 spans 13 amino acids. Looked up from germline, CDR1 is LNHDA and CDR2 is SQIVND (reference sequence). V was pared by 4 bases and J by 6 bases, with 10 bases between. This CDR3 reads CASSKADPQPQHF. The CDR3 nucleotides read TGTGCCAGTAGTAAGGCAGACCCTCAGCCCCAGCATTTT.

CDR3 loop: CASSLQGAREQYF. The CDR3 DNA follows: TGTGCCAGCAGCTTACAGGGGGCGCGCGAGCAGTACTTC. The genes are TRBV5-8 and TRBJ2-7, with 9 nucleotides matching TRBD1. CDR1 SGHTS and CDR2 YDEGEE come from the germline V gene. Trimming took 2 bases from V and 6 from J; bases not matched to a gene: 3. The CDR3 covers 13 residues. Full variable domain (remainder filled in from reference TRBV5-8 and TRBJ2-7): EAGVTQSPTHLIKTRGQQATLRCSPISGHTSVYWYQQALGLGLQFLLWYDEGEERNRGNFPPRFSGRQFPNYSSELNVNALELEDSALYLCASSLQGAREQYFGPGTRLTVT.

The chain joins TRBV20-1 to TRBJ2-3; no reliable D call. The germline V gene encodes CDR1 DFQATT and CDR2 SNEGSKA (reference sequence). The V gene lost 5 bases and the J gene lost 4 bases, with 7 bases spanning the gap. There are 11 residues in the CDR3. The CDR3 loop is CSAGVADTQYF. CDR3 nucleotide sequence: TGCAGTGCTGGGGTGGCAGATACGCAGTATTTT.

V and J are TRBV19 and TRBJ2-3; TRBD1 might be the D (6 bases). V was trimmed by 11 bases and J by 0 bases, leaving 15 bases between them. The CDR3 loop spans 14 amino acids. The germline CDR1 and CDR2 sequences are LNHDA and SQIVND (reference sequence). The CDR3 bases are TGTGCCTCTCGACAGGATCTTAGCACAGATACGCAGTATTTT. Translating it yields CASRQDLSTDTQYF. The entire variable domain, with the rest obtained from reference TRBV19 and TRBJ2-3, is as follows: DGGITQSPKYLFRKEGQNVTLSCEQNLNHDAMYWYRQDPGQGLRLIYYSQIVNDFQKGDIAEGYSVSREKKESFPLTVTSAQKNPTAFYLCASRQDLSTDTQYFGPGTRLTVL.

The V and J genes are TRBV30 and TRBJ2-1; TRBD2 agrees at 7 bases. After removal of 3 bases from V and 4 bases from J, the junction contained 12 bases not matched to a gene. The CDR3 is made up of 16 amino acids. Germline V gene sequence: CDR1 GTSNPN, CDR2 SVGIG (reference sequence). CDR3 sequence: CAWSPPGAGIYNEQFF. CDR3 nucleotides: TGTGCCTGGAGCCCGCCGGGAGCGGGAATATACAATGAGCAGTTCTTC.

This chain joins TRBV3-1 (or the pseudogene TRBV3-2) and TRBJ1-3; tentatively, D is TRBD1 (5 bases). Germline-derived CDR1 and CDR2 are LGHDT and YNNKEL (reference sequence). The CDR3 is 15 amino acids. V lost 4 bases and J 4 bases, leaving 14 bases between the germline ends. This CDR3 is CASSRNGGYGNTIYF. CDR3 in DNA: TGTGCCAGCAGCCGCAACGGGGGGTACGGAAACACCATATATTTT.

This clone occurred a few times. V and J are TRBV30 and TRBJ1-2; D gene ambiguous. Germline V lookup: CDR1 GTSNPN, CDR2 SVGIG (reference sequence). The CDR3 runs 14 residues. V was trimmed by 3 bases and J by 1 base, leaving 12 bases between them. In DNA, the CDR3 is TGTGCCTGGAGGGTTACGGGCAGTAACTATGGCTACACCTTC. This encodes CAWRVTGSNYGYTF. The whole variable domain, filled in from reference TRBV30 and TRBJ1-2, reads SQTIHQWPATLVQPVGSPLSLECTVEGTSNPNLYWYRQAAGRGLQLLFYSVGIGQISSEVPQNLSASRPQDRQFILSSKKLLLSDSGFYLCAWRVTGSNYGYTFGSGTRLTVV.

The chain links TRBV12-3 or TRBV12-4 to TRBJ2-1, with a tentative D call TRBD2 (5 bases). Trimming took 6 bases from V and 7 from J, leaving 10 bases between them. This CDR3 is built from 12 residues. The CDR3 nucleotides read TGTGCCAGCAGGTACTCGGGGAATGAGCAGTTCTTC. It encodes CASRYSGNEQFF.

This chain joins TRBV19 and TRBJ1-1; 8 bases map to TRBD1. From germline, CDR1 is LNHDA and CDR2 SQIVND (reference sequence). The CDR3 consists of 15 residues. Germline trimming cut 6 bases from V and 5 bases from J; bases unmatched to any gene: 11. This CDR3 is CASSPGDRRGTEAFF. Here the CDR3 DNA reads TGTGCCAGTAGCCCGGGGGACAGGAGGGGGACTGAAGCTTTCTTT.